This TCR beta chain was documented in a study of T cells in Graves' hyperthyroidism and ophthalmopathy. Germline CDR1 and CDR2: KGHSY and FQNENV. V lost 2 bases, J lost 10 bases, and 6 bases stayed unmatched. The CDR3 totals 13 residues. There were TCR beta CDR3 regions amplified from RNA transcripts. Primed by the HTBI set, a first-round RT-PCR was run on the TCR CDR3. TCRdb analysed the multiplex PCR reads with MiXCR anew, one entry per CDR3 protein. This sample yields roughly 260,000 distinct CDR3 sequences, of which more than 14% are seen a single time; 13% belongs to the top ten. This clonotype came up a few times.

The chain is built from TRBV16 and TRBJ2-7; TRBD1 agrees at 9 bases. The sample was blood. This clonotype was sampled from a woman between 40 and 55 years old with Graves' hyperthyroidism that later progressed to Graves' ophthalmopathy. The CDR3 sequence: CASSQVTGGEQYF. The CDR3 bases are TGTGCCAGCAGCCAAGTTACAGGGGGCGAACAGTACTTC. The full variable domain, its missing parts supplied by reference TRBV16 and TRBJ2-7, is GEEVAQTPKHLVRGEGQKAKLYCAPIKGHSYVFWYQQVLKNEFKFLISFQNENVFDETGMPKERFSAKCLPNSPCSLEIQATKLEDSAVYFCASSQVTGGEQYFGPGTRLTVT.